Shown below are 15 T cell receptor beta chains from a single sample sequenced in a study of CD8+ T cells in alopecia areata. For five patients taking part in the biomarker study, CD4+ cells were further sorted into CD25+CD127- cells. cDNA reverse transcribed from extracted RNA served as the sequencing template. Measured with immunoSEQ multiplex PCR; TCRdb has only the in-frame clones, and not every one. The data show more than 7,000 clones, less than 75% seen once. The material sequenced was CD4+ Tregs sorted from blood. The receptors were gathered from a human donor with alopecia areata.

The chain uses TRBV28 and TRBJ2-5; D remains ambiguous. Trimming shortened V by 4 bases and J by 1 base, and 16 bases separated the two germline ends. This CDR3 region has 16 residues. Germline V gene sequence: CDR1 MDHEN, CDR2 SYDVKM. CDR3 sequence reads: CASSSPARRVQETQYF. In DNA form, the CDR3 reads TGTGCCAGCAGTTCCCCAGCCAGACGGGTCCAAGAGACCCAGTACTTC.

The chain carries TRBV5-7 and TRBJ2-1; TRBD1 matches 7 bases. TRBV5-7 is recorded as an ORF, its role being uncertain. The CDR3 totals 13 residues. Trimming at V came to 2 bases and at J to 14 bases, leaving 10 bases not matched to a gene. CDR3 residues: CASSLITTGREFF. The CDR3 bases are TGTGCCAGCAGCTTAATCACGACAGGGCGTGAGTTCTTC.

CDR3 region: CASSSIAGAYNEQFF. In DNA, the CDR3 is TGTGCCAGCAGTTCAATAGCGGGGGCGTACAATGAGCAGTTCTTC. This rearrangement joins TRBV6-5 to TRBJ2-1; 9 bases match TRBD2. This CDR3 has 15 residues. Germline loops: CDR1 MNHEY, CDR2 SVGAGI. The V segment lost 4 bases and the J segment 4 bases; nucleotides outside the gene matches: 5.

The chain couples TRBV10-3 to TRBJ1-2, with no clear D. The CDR3 runs to 15 residues. With 0 bases removed from V and 7 bases from J, the gap between germline ends came to 15 bases. The germline V gene encodes CDR1 ENHRY and CDR2 SYGVKD. The CDR3 sequence is CAISESEALRTGYTF. In nucleotides, the CDR3 is TGTGCCATCAGTGAGTCTGAGGCATTACGGACTGGCTACACCTTC.

This chain joins TRBV29-1 and TRBJ1-2, with D uncertain. CDR1 is SQVTM, CDR2 ANQGSEA, per germline. The V gene lost 0 bases and the J gene lost 8 bases, with 13 bases spanning the gap. CDR3 size: 13 residues. Here the CDR3 DNA reads TGCAGCGTTGAAGATCTGGCAGCGCGAGGCTACACCTTC. Amino acid sequence: CSVEDLAARGYTF.

The chain is built from TRBV13 and TRBJ2-1; no clear D gene. V lost 3 bases to trimming and J lost 0 bases, with 3 bases between them. From germline, CDR1 is PRHDT and CDR2 FYEKMQ (reference sequence). This CDR3 region has 13 residues. CDR3 loop: CASSFSSYNEQFF. Here the CDR3 DNA reads TGTGCCAGCAGCTTCTCCTCCTACAATGAGCAGTTCTTC.

The chain links TRBV27 to TRBJ2-6; a possible D gene is TRBD1 (6 bases). The germline V and J ends were trimmed by 3 bases and 0 bases, with 9 bases remaining between them. Germline V gives CDR1 MNHEY, CDR2 SMNVEV (reference sequence). The CDR3 is made up of 16 amino acids. CDR3 DNA: TGTGCCAGCAGTTTCCTGGACAGCTCTGGGGCCAACGTCCTGACTTTC. Translation: CASSFLDSSGANVLTF.

This chain connects TRBV10-2 to TRBJ2-5, with D perhaps TRBD2 (6 bases). Germline-derived CDR1 and CDR2 are WSHSY and SAAADI. V lost 2 bases and J 2 bases, leaving 15 bases between the germline ends. The CDR3 spans 16 residues. CDR3 nucleotide sequence: TGCGCCAGCAGTGAGGGAATGGCGGGATGGCAAGAGACCCAGTACTTC. This gives the protein CASSEGMAGWQETQYF.

The chain carries TRBV7-2 and TRBJ2-7; tentative D call: TRBD1 (5 bases). The CDR3 totals 16 residues. Per germline, CDR1 SGHTA and CDR2 FQGNSA. V was pared by 5 bases and J by 4 bases, with 21 bases between. The CDR3 DNA is TGTGCCAGCAGCCCGCATACAGGTGCTTCATTGTACGAGCAGTACTTC. Residues: CASSPHTGASLYEQYF.

The J gene is TRBJ2-3, the V gene TRBV7-3, with 13 bases aligning to TRBD2. The germline V gene encodes CDR1 SGHTA and CDR2 FQGTGA. This CDR3 comprises 18 residues. After removal of 1 base from V and 3 bases from J, the junction contained 7 bases not matched to a gene. Here the CDR3 reads CASSLKGRTSGGTDTQYF. CDR3 bases: TGTGCCAGCAGCTTAAAGGGGAGGACTAGCGGGGGTACAGATACGCAGTATTTT.

This clone was counted between two and nine times. The rearrangement links TRBV7-2 to TRBJ2-3; D is unclear. The CDR3 is made up of 15 amino acids. The ends were cut back, 4 bases at V and 0 bases at J, with 11 bases in the middle. Germline loops: CDR1 SGHTA, CDR2 FQGNSA. The CDR3 sequence: CASSSMTASTDTQYF. CDR3 DNA: TGTGCCAGCAGCTCTATGACGGCTAGCACAGATACGCAGTATTTT.

This chain links TRBV30 with TRBJ1-6; D ambiguous. Germline V gives CDR1 GTSNPN, CDR2 SVGIG (reference sequence). Trimming took off 0 bases at V and 5 bases at J, with 8 bases between the two ends. The CDR3 sequence is 14 residues long. CDR3 sequence: CAWSVWPNNSPLHF. The DNA of the CDR3 is TGTGCCTGGAGTGTTTGGCCTAATAATTCACCCCTCCACTTT.

The chain has TRBV2 and TRBJ2-7; tentatively, D is TRBD1 or TRBD2 (5 bases each). Looked up from germline, CDR1 is SNHLY and CDR2 is FYNNEI. The CDR3 totals 12 residues. V was pared by 7 bases and J by 10 bases, with 17 bases between. CDR3 in DNA: TGTGCCAGCACTTTTTTCCGGGACCATCAGTACTTC. Encoded protein: CASTFFRDHQYF.

In this sample, this clone turned up once. The chain employs TRBV6-1 and TRBJ2-5; a weak D match, TRBD2 (5 bases). The end of the DNA fits TRBJ2-7 better, so the J call may be wrong. Germline V gene sequence: CDR1 MNHNS, CDR2 SASEGT. CDR3 size: 14 residues. CDR3 region: CASSIRGFNHEQYF. The CDR3 DNA sequence: TGTGCCAGCAGTATTCGAGGGTTTAACCACGAGCAGTACTTC.

A single count supports this clone. This chain connects TRBV10-3 to TRBJ1-4; TRBD1 matches 7 bases. This CDR3 has 13 amino acids. Germline V gives CDR1 ENHRY, CDR2 SYGVKD. V dropped 6 bases and J dropped 5; count of bases not matched to a gene: 3. As DNA, the CDR3 is TGTGCCATCAGACCACAGGGGAATGAAAAACTGTTTTTT. Its protein is CAIRPQGNEKLFF.